Following are 27 T cell receptor beta chains from one sample sequenced in a study of T cells after somatic rescue of genetic block. Clones were sequenced by immunoSEQ multiplex PCR, and TCRdb holds only the in-frame ones, with some missing. Here the sample spans 55,000 to 70,000 clones, around 93% being singletons. The specimen sequenced was peripheral blood mononuclear cells (PBMCs). All receptors come from a man between 40 and 49 years old.

This sequence joins TRBV9 and TRBJ2-2; TRBD2 might be the D (5 bases). The CDR3 runs to 13 residues. In germline, CDR1 is SGDLS, CDR2 YYNGEE. Deletions cut 4 bases from V and 6 bases from J, with 10 bases between. Written as DNA, the CDR3 is TGTGCCAGCAGCCCGGTGGGAGCCGGGGAGCTGTTTTTT. Translated, it gives CASSPVGAGELFF. Full variable domain (outside the CDR3, taken from reference TRBV9 and TRBJ2-2): DSGVTQTPKHLITATGQRVTLRCSPRSGDLSVYWYQQSLDQGLQFLIQYYNGEERAKGNILERFSAQQFPDLHSELNLSSLELGDSALYFCASSPVGAGELFFGEGSRLTVL.

The chain couples TRBV7-9 to TRBJ2-1; a possible D gene is TRBD2 (6 bases). V lost 1 base and J 5 bases, leaving 15 bases between the germline ends. Germline values: CDR1 SEHNR, CDR2 FQNEAQ (reference sequence). This CDR3 contains 16 residues. The CDR3 region has the DNA TGTGCCAGCAGCTTAGTCGCGGGGCCCGAAAACAATGAGCAGTTCTTC. Translated: CASSLVAGPENNEQFF.

Sample share makes this clone medium-sized (0.01 to 0.1%). The V and J genes are TRBV7-2 and TRBJ2-7; the match to TRBD1 covers 10 bases. The CDR3 extends over 17 amino acids. Per germline, CDR1 SGHTA and CDR2 FQGNSA. J was trimmed by 3 bases and V by 5 bases; bases with no gene match: 13. As DNA, the CDR3 is TGTGCCAGCAGCACCCCGGGACAGGGGATCGGGGTCTACGAGCAGTACTTC. It yields the protein CASSTPGQGIGVYEQYF.

The rearrangement joins TRBV7-9 to TRBJ2-7; 7 positions agree with TRBD1. Per germline, CDR1 SEHNR and CDR2 FQNEAQ (reference sequence). V trimming: 5 bases; J trimming: 1 base; junction bases outside the gene matches: 11. CDR3 length equals 16 residues. The CDR3 DNA reads as TGTGCCAGCAGCGGATTCGACAGGGCGGGTTCCTACGAGCAGTACTTC. The encoded protein is CASSGFDRAGSYEQYF. Together with reference TRBV7-9 and TRBJ2-7, the CDR3 gives the full variable domain: DTGVSQNPRHKITKRGQNVTFRCDPISEHNRLYWYRQTLGQGPEFLTYFQNEAQLEKSRLLSDRFSAERPKGSFSTLEIQRTEQGDSAMYLCASSGFDRAGSYEQYFGPGTRLTVT.

V and J are TRBV4-3 and TRBJ2-3; 7 positions match TRBD1. The ends lost 4 bases at V and 4 bases at J; junction bases unmatched: 5. Germline CDR1 is LGHNA and CDR2 is YSLEER. This CDR3 comprises 14 residues. The CDR3 DNA sequence: TGCGCCAGCAGCCCGACAGGGTTCGCAGATACGCAGTATTTT. This translates into CASSPTGFADTQYF.

The chain has TRBV11-2 and TRBJ1-2, with D hard to call. Germline V gives CDR1 SGHAT, CDR2 FQNNGV. This CDR3 has 14 amino acids. V was shortened by 5 bases and J by 4 bases, with 14 bases between the two germline ends. The CDR3 DNA reads as TGTGCCAGCAGCCCAGATACAGTAAGCTATGGCTACACCTTC. It translates to CASSPDTVSYGYTF. Full variable domain (remainder filled in from reference TRBV11-2 and TRBJ1-2): EAGVAQSPRYKIIEKRQSVAFWCNPISGHATLYWYQQILGQGPKLLIQFQNNGVVDDSQLPKDRFSAERLKGVDSTLKIQPAKLEDSAVYLCASSPDTVSYGYTFGSGTRLTVV.

This clone occurred once. J is TRBJ2-7 and V is TRBV4-3; D gene uncertain. Per germline, CDR1 LGHNA and CDR2 YSLEER. V dropped 0 bases and J dropped 4 bases, with 13 bases sitting between them. The CDR3 sequence is 15 residues long. The CDR3 DNA is TGCGCCAGCAGCCAAGAGACACTTGAGAGTTACGAGCAGTACTTC. It encodes CASSQETLESYEQYF.

This chain uses TRBV7-9 with TRBJ2-5; either TRBD1 or TRBD2 may fit D (5 bases each). V dropped 2 bases and J dropped 2 bases, with 9 bases sitting between them. Looked up from germline, CDR1 is SEHNR and CDR2 is FQNEAQ (reference sequence). This CDR3 has 14 amino acids. In nucleotides, the CDR3 is TGTGCCAGCAGCTTATCCGGGGCTCAAGAGACCCAGTACTTC. Amino acids: CASSLSGAQETQYF.

This clone was recorded once. The rearrangement links TRBV19 to TRBJ2-1; D uncertain. Germline-derived CDR1 and CDR2 are LNHDA and SQIVND (reference sequence). This CDR3 is built from 15 residues. V dropped 2 bases and J dropped 5 bases, with 13 bases sitting between them. The DNA for the CDR3 is TGTGCCAGTAGTATATATCAGGAGCAGGACAATGAGCAGTTCTTC. Amino acid sequence: CASSIYQEQDNEQFF.

In its sample, this clone was seen once. This chain joins TRBV5-1 and TRBJ1-1, with D unclear. The CDR3 runs 15 residues. Trimming removed 0 bases at V and 1 base at J, with 10 bases between. CDR1 and CDR2 from the germline V gene are SGHRS and YFSETQ. CDR3 protein: CASSLAPPQNTEAFF. CDR3 nucleotide sequence: TGCGCCAGCAGCTTGGCGCCACCGCAGAACACTGAAGCTTTCTTT.

V and J are TRBV11-2 and TRBJ2-7, with D unresolved. Germline CDR1 and CDR2: SGHAT and FQNNGV. Trimming pared 1 base from V and 0 bases from J, leaving 7 bases between. This CDR3 has 14 amino acids. The CDR3 here is CASSLGLNSYEQYF. The DNA of the CDR3 is TGTGCCAGCAGCTTAGGACTGAACTCCTACGAGCAGTACTTC. The whole variable domain, remainder taken from reference TRBV11-2 and TRBJ2-7, is EAGVAQSPRYKIIEKRQSVAFWCNPISGHATLYWYQQILGQGPKLLIQFQNNGVVDDSQLPKDRFSAERLKGVDSTLKIQPAKLEDSAVYLCASSLGLNSYEQYFGPGTRLTVT.

This CDR3 is CASSEDGSYNEQFF. CDR3 DNA sequence: TGTGCCAGCAGTGAAGATGGAAGCTACAATGAGCAGTTCTTC. V gene TRBV6-4 combines with J gene TRBJ2-1; D is unresolved. Germline V gene lookup returns CDR1 MRHNA and CDR2 SNTAGT. V was cut by 3 bases and J by 3 bases, with 9 bases left in between. The length of the CDR3 is 14 residues.

V usage is TRBV2 and J usage is TRBJ2-3; D is uncertain. The CDR3 extends over 12 amino acids. Looked up from germline, CDR1 is SNHLY and CDR2 is FYNNEI. V was clipped by 7 bases and J by 2 bases, with 7 bases between them. The CDR3 sequence is CASKEFTDTQYF. CDR3 coding DNA: TGTGCCAGCAAGGAGTTCACAGATACGCAGTATTTT.

To note about this clone: An end of the junction does not agree with germline; a read error may underlie this. V usage is TRBV7-7 and J usage is TRBJ2-5; D may match TRBD1 or TRBD2 (5 bases each). The CDR3 sequence is 16 residues long. Germline V gene data show CDR1 as SSHAT and CDR2 as FNYEAQ (reference sequence). This chain's CDR3 is CASSSRGPGRQETQYF. As DNA, the CDR3 is TGTGCTAGCAGCTCTAGGGGCCCGGGGCGCCAAGAGACCCAGTACTTC.

The V and J genes are TRBV18 and TRBJ2-3; D remains unclear. The CDR3 is 12 residues long. Germline values: CDR1 KGHSH, CDR2 LQKENI. The V gene lost 3 bases and the J gene lost 2 bases, with 3 bases spanning the gap. CDR3 in amino acids: CASSPNTDTQYF. For the CDR3, the DNA is TGTGCCAGCTCACCTAACACAGATACGCAGTATTTT.

This clone occurred a few times. The V gene is TRBV5-1, the J gene TRBJ2-7, with 8 bases identical to TRBD1. V dropped 0 bases and J dropped 0; count of bases not matched to a gene: 5. CDR3 length: 16 residues. The germline V gene has CDR1 SGHRS and CDR2 YFSETQ. CDR3 sequence (DNA): TGCGCCAGCAGCTTGGCCGAGGACAGGGCCTCCTACGAGCAGTACTTC. Encoded protein: CASSLAEDRASYEQYF.

This clone showed up just once. This chain uses TRBV6-6 with TRBJ1-2, with TRBD1 matching 9 bases. The CDR3 runs to 14 residues. Germline V CDR1 and CDR2: MNHNY, SVGAGI (reference sequence). V was clipped by 6 bases and J by 7 bases; unmatched bases: 9. The CDR3 is CASRPTGGAGGYTF. CDR3 in DNA: TGTGCCAGCAGGCCTACAGGGGGCGCAGGTGGCTACACCTTC.

This chain joins TRBV19 and TRBJ2-1; 7 positions match TRBD2. The CDR3 consists of 15 residues. Germline assignment: CDR1 LNHDA and CDR2 SQIVND (reference sequence). The ends lost 3 bases at V and 5 bases at J; junction bases unmatched: 7. CDR3 region: CASSMRQREDNEQFF. In DNA form, the CDR3 reads TGTGCCAGTAGTATGAGGCAGCGGGAAGACAATGAGCAGTTCTTC.

The V and J genes are TRBV7-9 and TRBJ1-1; D remains ambiguous. CDR1 and CDR2 from the germline V gene are SEHNR and FQNEAQ (reference sequence). Trimming stripped 7 bases from V and 7 bases from J, with 22 bases between. The CDR3 runs to 15 residues. The CDR3 sequence: CASNPRGEPSNEAFF. The CDR3 DNA follows: TGTGCCAGCAACCCCCGCGGTGAACCCTCTAATGAAGCTTTCTTT.

V and J are TRBV10-3 and TRBJ2-1; 10 bases agree with TRBD2. CDR1 is ENHRY, CDR2 SYGVKD, per germline. The CDR3 has 16 residues. V lost 2 bases and J lost 6; bases outside the gene matches: 7. The CDR3 sequence is CAISELSSGSPNEQFF. CDR3 DNA sequence: TGTGCCATCAGTGAGCTGTCTAGCGGGAGTCCCAATGAGCAGTTCTTC.

The chain employs TRBV4-3 and TRBJ2-1; 9 positions match TRBD2. V lost 0 bases, J lost 5 bases, and 8 bases stayed unmatched. Germline V CDR1 and CDR2: LGHNA, YSLEER. The CDR3 totals 17 residues. The CDR3 protein is CASSQDHGGRADNEQFF. The CDR3 DNA follows: TGCGCCAGCAGCCAAGATCACGGCGGGAGGGCCGACAATGAGCAGTTCTTC.

A note on this clone: Relative to the germline gene, one junction end is altered; a read error may explain this. The chain joins TRBV5-1 to TRBJ2-1; 9 bases align to TRBD2. CDR1 is SGHRS and CDR2 is YFSETQ in the germline V gene. The CDR3 length is 14 residues. CDR3 sequence reads: CASSLVAGDNEQFF. CDR3 nucleotides: TGCGCCAGCAGTTTGGTAGCGGGAGACAATGAGCAGTTCTTC.

V gene TRBV6-5 combines with J gene TRBJ2-1; 9 bases are a match to TRBD1. With V trimmed by 6 bases and J by 8 bases, 5 bases remained unmatched. The germline V gene encodes CDR1 MNHEY and CDR2 SVGAGI. The CDR3 length is 13 residues. The CDR3 DNA reads TGTGCCAGCAGCTCACAGGGGGCCGATGAGCAGTTCTTC. This translates into CASSSQGADEQFF.

This rearrangement joins TRBV19 to TRBJ2-5; maybe TRBD2 (6 bases). V lost 1 base and J lost 6, with 9 bases in between. CDR1 is LNHDA and CDR2 is SQIVND in the germline V gene (reference sequence). The CDR3 sequence is 13 residues long. The CDR3 coding sequence is TGTGCCAGTAGTATAGGTAGCGGCCAGACCCAGTACTTC. This codes for CASSIGSGQTQYF.

The V and J genes are TRBV4-2 and TRBJ1-2, with a weak D call TRBD1 (5 bases). Germline loops: CDR1 LGHNA, CDR2 YNFKEQ. The V gene lost 0 bases and the J gene lost 6 bases, with 14 bases spanning the gap. The CDR3 extends over 15 amino acids. The CDR3 region has the DNA TGTGCCAGCAGCCAAGATTGGGGCGGAGGGAATGGCTACACCTTC. Its translation: CASSQDWGGGNGYTF.

The J gene is TRBJ2-5, the V gene TRBV4-1; D unresolved. From germline, CDR1 is MGHRA and CDR2 YSYEKL. The V end was cut by 4 bases, the J end by 3 bases, with 12 bases between. The length of the CDR3 is 14 residues. The CDR3 protein is CASSPQVREETQYF. As DNA, the CDR3 is TGCGCCAGCAGCCCCCAAGTTAGGGAAGAGACCCAGTACTTC.

The chain combines TRBV18 with TRBJ2-7; 7 bases fit TRBD1. After removal of 5 bases from V and 4 bases from J, the junction contained 8 bases not matched to a gene. The CDR3 has 14 amino acids. Germline-derived CDR1 and CDR2 are KGHSH and LQKENI. This chain's CDR3 is CASSVYRDSYEQYF. CDR3 sequence (DNA): TGTGCCAGCTCAGTATACCGGGACAGTTACGAGCAGTACTTC.